The next 28 T cell receptor beta chains were all read from a single sample in a study of blood T cell repertoires in COVID-19. Method: immunoSEQ multiplex PCR; TCRdb's copy keeps in-frame clones and lacks some. The sample has 150,000 to 200,000 clones, roughly 86% seen once; the top ten hold around 3.5%. Source material: peripheral blood. Receptors originate from a man between 65 and 85 years old with acute or convalescent COVID-19.

J is TRBJ1-4 and V is TRBV19, with D tentatively TRBD1 (6 bases). Germline-derived CDR1 and CDR2 are LNHDA and SQIVND (reference sequence). The CDR3 consists of 15 residues. The CDR3 spells CDSYRPGHHYEKLFF. DNA for the CDR3: TGTGACAGCTACAGACCGGGACACCATTATGAAAAACTGTTTTTT.

This clone has only one observation. The rearrangement links TRBV29-1 to TRBJ2-4, with D perhaps TRBD2 (5 bases). CDR1 is SQVTM and CDR2 is ANQGSEA in the germline V gene. The length of the CDR3 is 12 residues. V lost 1 base to trimming and J lost 9 bases, with 10 bases between them. DNA for the CDR3: TGCAGCGTTGAAGTCATAGGGAGCATTCAGTACTTC. This encodes CSVEVIGSIQYF.

The chain is built from TRBV10-3 and TRBJ2-5; the match to TRBD2 covers 14 bases. The CDR3 sequence is 16 residues long. Germline CDR1 reads ENHRY; CDR2 reads SYGVKD. V lost 4 bases and J lost 5; bases outside the gene matches: 6. CDR3 sequence (DNA): TGTGCCATCAGTGCCGGGACTAGCGGGGGATCTGAGACCCAGTACTTC. Protein product: CAISAGTSGGSETQYF.

The chain employs TRBV9 and TRBJ1-1; 8 nucleotides agree with TRBD1. This CDR3 has 12 residues. Germline assignment: CDR1 SGDLS and CDR2 YYNGEE. V lost 4 bases and J lost 7; bases outside the gene matches: 3. The CDR3 loop is CASSRGQDEAFF. The CDR3 DNA sequence: TGTGCCAGCAGCAGGGGACAGGATGAAGCTTTCTTT.

The chain has TRBV5-1 and TRBJ2-7, with 11 bases aligning to TRBD1. J lost 9 bases, V lost 5 bases, and 10 bases had no gene match. This CDR3 is 14 amino acids long. In germline, CDR1 is SGHRS, CDR2 YFSETQ. Here the CDR3 reads CASSPGTGGVGQYF. In DNA, the CDR3 is TGCGCCAGCAGTCCCGGGACAGGGGGTGTCGGGCAGTACTTC.

The V call is TRBV5-1, the J call TRBJ1-3; TRBD1 aligns across 8 bases. This CDR3 is built from 14 residues. With 7 bases clipped from V and 8 bases from J, the junction kept 11 bases outside the gene matches. Germline V gene lookup returns CDR1 SGHRS and CDR2 YFSETQ. The CDR3 bases are TGCGCCAGCGGGAGGACAGGGCGGGCGGACACCATATATTTT. It codes for CASGRTGRADTIYF.

The chain uses TRBV7-9 and TRBJ2-3; possible D gene TRBD1, 6 bases. V lost 8 bases to trimming and J lost 0 bases, with 15 bases between them. The CDR3 totals 15 residues. CDR1 SEHNR and CDR2 FQNEAQ come from the germline V gene (reference sequence). CDR3 protein: CASRQGQASTDTQYF. The CDR3 DNA sequence: TGTGCCAGCCGCCAGGGGCAGGCTAGCACAGATACGCAGTATTTT.

This rearrangement joins TRBV3-1 (or the pseudogene TRBV3-2) to TRBJ2-5; the D gene is possibly TRBD2 (5 bases). Germline CDR1 LGHDT, CDR2 YNNKEL (reference sequence). Trimming cost V 6 bases and J 1 base, with 12 bases left between them. CDR3 length: 14 amino acids. For the CDR3, the DNA is TGTGCCAGCAGTCGGGTGGCGGGCCAAGAGACCCAGTACTTC. This gives the protein CASSRVAGQETQYF.

This chain joins TRBV18 and TRBJ1-1; the match to TRBD1 covers 7 bases. The V gene end was trimmed by 3 bases and the J gene end by 6 bases; junction bases not matched to a gene: 7. This CDR3 region has 14 residues. Germline V CDR1 and CDR2: KGHSH, LQKENI. CDR3 bases: TGTGCCAGCTCACCTGTGAGACAGGGCCCTGAAGCTTTCTTT. Translating gives CASSPVRQGPEAFF.

This clone was seen a single time. The rearrangement links TRBV11-2 to TRBJ2-1; the match to TRBD2 covers 9 bases. Germline CDR1 SGHAT, CDR2 FQNNGV. This CDR3 spans 17 amino acids. J gave up 9 bases and V 4 bases, and 16 bases lay outside the gene matches. CDR3 protein: CASSSTGGSGSLVEQFF. The CDR3 bases are TGTGCCAGCAGCTCAACGGGGGGTAGCGGGAGTTTAGTTGAGCAGTTCTTC.

This clone has a handful of counts. The chain combines TRBV10-1 with TRBJ2-5, with D perhaps TRBD2 (5 bases). The CDR3 runs 14 residues. Trimming took off 2 bases at V and 3 bases at J, with 10 bases between the two ends. Looked up from germline, CDR1 is WNHNN and CDR2 is SYGVQD (reference sequence). The CDR3 protein is CASSEGSEKETQYF. The CDR3 region has the DNA TGCGCCAGCAGTGAGGGGAGCGAGAAAGAGACCCAGTACTTC.

This clone was seen just once. The chain employs TRBV27 and TRBJ2-2, with 13 bases matching TRBD2. CDR3 length equals 16 residues. Trimming removed 5 bases from V and 6 bases from J; junction bases left unmatched: 6. Germline loops: CDR1 MNHEY, CDR2 SMNVEV (reference sequence). The CDR3 DNA reads as TGTGCCAGCAGTACTTGGACTAGCGGGAGAGCCGGGGAGCTGTTTTTT. Amino acids: CASSTWTSGRAGELFF.

This chain uses TRBV6-5 with TRBJ2-7; 7 nucleotides agree with TRBD2. The CDR3 sequence is 15 residues long. With 2 bases clipped from V and 0 bases from J, the junction kept 4 bases outside the gene matches. The germline CDR1 and CDR2 sequences are MNHEY and SVGAGI. The CDR3 nucleotides read TGTGCCAGCAGTTACACTAGCGACCTCTCCTACGAGCAGTACTTC. It specifies CASSYTSDLSYEQYF.

V gene TRBV27 combines with J gene TRBJ1-2; no reliable D call. CDR3 size: 14 residues. Germline V CDR1 and CDR2: MNHEY, SMNVEV (reference sequence). The V and J ends lost 3 bases and 3 bases respectively, with 11 bases between them. The CDR3 bases are TGTGCCAGCAGTTTTTCAGGCTGGGACTATGGCTACACCTTC. This translates into CASSFSGWDYGYTF.

Comments on this clone: The junction shows a germline mismatch at one end, possibly a read error. The chain employs TRBV18 and TRBJ2-7; 7 positions match TRBD1. CDR1 and CDR2 from the germline V gene are KGHSH and LQKENI. The CDR3 extends over 15 amino acids. CDR3 in DNA: TGTGCCAGCTCACCAACCCTCGGGGACAGAGAGGAGCGGTACTTC. Amino acids: CASSPTLGDREERYF.

The gene calls are TRBV19 and TRBJ1-1; D may be TRBD1 (5 bases). V was shortened by 3 bases and J by 4 bases, with 15 bases between the two germline ends. The CDR3 extends over 15 amino acids. CDR1 is LNHDA, CDR2 SQIVND, per germline (reference sequence). The CDR3 protein is CASSIGQRRGTEAFF. CDR3 nucleotide sequence: TGTGCCAGTAGTATCGGGCAGCGGAGGGGCACTGAAGCTTTCTTT.

The rearrangement uses TRBV19 and TRBJ2-7; 8 positions match TRBD1. With 10 bases clipped from V and 2 bases from J, the junction kept 7 bases outside the gene matches. The CDR3 length is 13 residues. The germline CDR1 and CDR2 sequences are LNHDA and SQIVND (reference sequence). For the CDR3, the DNA is TGTGCCACCCACCGACAGGGGACCTACGAGCAGTACTTC. As protein: CATHRQGTYEQYF.

The J gene is TRBJ1-1, the V gene TRBV7-3; unclear D gene. The CDR3 covers 13 residues. The V gene lost 5 bases and the J gene lost 1 base, with 8 bases spanning the gap. From germline, CDR1 is SGHTA and CDR2 FQGTGA. CDR3 loop: CASSADWNTEAFF. As DNA, the CDR3 is TGTGCCAGCAGCGCCGACTGGAACACTGAAGCTTTCTTT. Variable domain in full (rest from reference TRBV7-3 and TRBJ1-1): GAGVSQTPSNKVTEKGKYVELRCDPISGHTALYWYRQSLGQGPEFLIYFQGTGAADDSGLPNDRFFAVRPEGSVSTLKIQRTERGDSAVYLCASSADWNTEAFFGQGTRLTVV.

V gene TRBV3-1 (or the pseudogene TRBV3-2) combines with J gene TRBJ1-4, with 9 nucleotides matching TRBD1. Germline V lookup: CDR1 LGHDT, CDR2 YNNKEL (reference sequence). V lost 11 bases, J lost 8 bases, and 15 bases stayed unmatched. The CDR3 has 15 residues. The CDR3 DNA follows: TGTGCCGTACCTCTTTCGGACAGGGGACGGGAAAAACTGTTTTTT. Translated, it gives CAVPLSDRGREKLFF.

V and J are TRBV12-5 and TRBJ1-5; D perhaps matches TRBD1 (5 bases). Trimming removed 0 bases at V and 2 bases at J, with 11 bases between. CDR3 length: 16 amino acids. Germline V gene sequence: CDR1 LGHNT, CDR2 FRNRAP. The CDR3 DNA sequence: TGTGCTAGTGGTTTGGTACGGGGGTATGGCAATCAGCCCCAGCATTTT. Translation: CASGLVRGYGNQPQHF.

V usage is TRBV2 and J usage is TRBJ2-4, with D tentatively TRBD2 (5 bases). There are 15 residues in the CDR3. V was shortened by 6 bases and J by 6 bases, with 18 bases between the two germline ends. The germline V gene has CDR1 SNHLY and CDR2 FYNNEI. CDR3 loop: CASSVSRGEGNIQYF. The CDR3 nucleotides read TGTGCCAGCAGCGTATCCCGCGGAGAGGGAAACATTCAGTACTTC.

This clone was seen a single time. V and J are TRBV5-1 and TRBJ2-1; the match to TRBD2 covers 9 bases. The junction had 13 bases not matched to a gene; V was cut back by 4 bases and J by 8 bases. CDR3 length equals 16 residues. CDR1 and CDR2 (germline): SGHRS, YFSETQ. The CDR3 region is CASSPSAGGHRDEQFF. The CDR3 bases are TGCGCCAGCAGCCCTTCAGCGGGAGGTCATAGGGATGAGCAGTTCTTC.

In this sample, this clone turned up once. CDR3 sequence reads: CASSSPQGAEDTEAFF. The CDR3 nucleotides are TGTGCCAGCAGTTCGCCCCAGGGGGCGGAGGACACTGAAGCTTTCTTT. The chain links TRBV28 to TRBJ1-1; 8 nucleotides align to TRBD1. The germline V gene has CDR1 MDHEN and CDR2 SYDVKM. V shed 4 bases and J 3 bases; nucleotides not matched to a gene: 10. This CDR3 is built from 16 residues.

In this sample, this clone turned up once. The J gene is TRBJ2-7, the V gene TRBV5-1; 9 bases align to TRBD1. Trimming took 0 bases from V and 2 from J; bases not matched to a gene: 6. The CDR3 runs 16 residues. Germline CDR1 reads SGHRS; CDR2 reads YFSETQ. CDR3 sequence: CASSLVGQGIPYEQYF. The CDR3 DNA sequence: TGCGCCAGCAGCTTGGTTGGACAGGGGATCCCCTACGAGCAGTACTTC.

This clone came up once. The chain uses TRBV13 and TRBJ1-3; D is undetermined. Looked up from germline, CDR1 is PRHDT and CDR2 is FYEKMQ (reference sequence). V lost 1 base and J 4 bases, leaving 11 bases between the germline ends. The CDR3 runs to 15 residues. The CDR3 DNA is TGTGCCAGCAGCTTAGTAGCCCCACTAGGAAACACCATATATTTT. Translated, it gives CASSLVAPLGNTIYF.

This chain's CDR3 is CATHRVGDEQYF. The CDR3 nucleotides are TGTGCCACCCACAGGGTTGGCGACGAGCAGTACTTC. The chain employs TRBV28 and TRBJ2-7, with TRBD1 as a possible D gene (6 bases). V was clipped by 10 bases and J by 5 bases, with 15 bases between them. The CDR3 spans 12 residues. Per the germline V gene, CDR1 is MDHEN and CDR2 is SYDVKM.

The table lists this clone with a count of one. The chain employs TRBV11-2 and TRBJ1-2; 8 positions agree with TRBD1. The CDR3 totals 15 residues. Germline loops: CDR1 SGHAT, CDR2 FQNNGV. J lost 0 bases, V lost 5 bases, and 5 bases had no gene match. The CDR3 is CASSTWTGTNYGYTF. The CDR3 nucleotides read TGTGCCAGCAGCACGTGGACAGGGACTAACTATGGCTACACCTTC.

This clone came up a few times. This sequence joins TRBV9 and TRBJ1-5; D may be TRBD1 (5 bases). V was shortened by 3 bases and J by 8 bases, with 12 bases between the two germline ends. The CDR3 covers 13 residues. Germline CDR1 is SGDLS and CDR2 is YYNGEE. CDR3 residues: CASSGRPGEPQHF. In nucleotides, the CDR3 is TGTGCCAGCAGCGGACGGCCGGGGGAGCCCCAGCATTTT.